The present entry profiles one TCR beta chain with its context. The data stem from a study of OX40 agonist ivuxolimab in advanced cancers. Libraries were prepared by immunoSEQ multiplex PCR; TCRdb keeps only in-frame clonotypes and omits some of them. The sample contains almost 80,000 clones, around 87% of which appear only once. Germline-derived CDR1 and CDR2 are SGHDT and YYEEEE. CDR3 length equals 14 residues. With 5 bases removed from V and 4 bases from J, the gap between germline ends came to 15 bases. The origin of this receptor is an adult with an advanced solid tumor such as melanoma, head and neck, liver or kidney cancer. This chain connects TRBV5-6 to TRBJ1-2; a weak D match, TRBD1 (5 bases). This specimen consisted of CD4+ or CD8+ T cells sorted from blood, obtained in a trial of the OX40 agonist ivuxolimab. The CDR3 is CASRTRGLGYGYTF. The CDR3 nucleotides are TGTGCCAGCAGGACTCGGGGGTTAGGCTATGGCTACACCTTC.